These 8 T cell receptor beta chains were all obtained from the same sample, sequenced in a study of T cell repertoires in cytomegalovirus infection. TCRdb recomputed calls from the reads with MiXCR, one row per CDR3 protein. The sample has 28,000 or so distinct CDR3 sequences; around a fifth are singletons. For these TCRs, the target antigens are not known. The sample in question was CD8+ T cells from cultured PBMCs, obtained from culture after CMV antigen stimulation. The receptors stem from a human donor in good health (CMV status not recorded). Some clones in this sample may be carry-over from other donors' samples.

This chain joins TRBV4-1 and TRBJ2-7, with 9 bases matching TRBD2. The V and J ends lost 4 bases and 7 bases, in that order; junction bases with no gene match: 8. The CDR3 is 14 amino acids. Germline-derived CDR1 and CDR2 are MGHRA and YSYEKL. CDR3 region: CASSPESGRKEQYF. CDR3 nucleotides: TGCGCCAGCAGCCCCGAAAGCGGGAGGAAGGAGCAGTACTTC.

This clonotype was counted between two and nine times. This chain links TRBV4-3 with TRBJ2-7; TRBD1 aligns across 11 bases. V trimming: 1 base; J trimming: 3 bases; junction bases outside the gene matches: 2. The CDR3 is 15 residues long. Germline values: CDR1 LGHNA, CDR2 YSLEER. In DNA, the CDR3 is TGCGCCAGCAGCCAAGGGACAGGGGGCAGCTACGAGCAGTACTTC. Translating gives CASSQGTGGSYEQYF.

The count of this clonotype is one. The V gene is TRBV7-9, the J gene TRBJ1-5; D remains ambiguous. The CDR3 has 13 residues. V lost 5 bases and J lost 1, with 6 bases in between. Germline CDR1 and CDR2: SEHNR and FQNEAQ (reference sequence). The CDR3 is CASSINSNQPQHF. Written as DNA, the CDR3 is TGTGCCAGCAGCATAAACAGCAATCAGCCCCAGCATTTT.

Note on this clonotype: One end of the junction is discordant with germline, which a read error may explain. The rearrangement joins TRBV28 to TRBJ2-7; 7 positions match TRBD2. Germline CDR1 reads MDHEN; CDR2 reads SYDVKM. CDR3 size: 11 residues. The CDR3 spells CGTGRYTEQYF. CDR3 coding DNA: TGCGGGACCGGGAGGTATACCGAGCAGTACTTC. Using reference TRBV28 and TRBJ2-7 for the parts outside the CDR3, the full variable domain is DVKVTQSSRYLVKRTGEKVFLECVQDMDHENMFWYRQDPGLGLRLIYFSYDVKMKEKGDIPEGYSVSREKKERFSLILESASTNQTSMYLCGTGRYTEQYFGPGTRLTVT.

V usage is TRBV11-2 and J usage is TRBJ2-5; 8 bases align to TRBD2. Losses at the gene ends were 5 bases for V and 4 bases for J; bases not matched to a gene: 6. The CDR3 covers 14 residues. CDR1 is SGHAT and CDR2 is FQNNGV in the germline V gene. In DNA, the CDR3 is TGTGCCAGCAGCCTTTTGGCGGGGGGAGAGACCCAGTACTTC. It is translated as CASSLLAGGETQYF.

The gene calls are TRBV7-4 and TRBJ1-1; 9 nucleotides agree with TRBD1. This CDR3 is 15 amino acids long. CDR1 and CDR2 from the germline V gene are SGHVT and SQSDAQ. J lost 4 bases, V lost 2 bases, and 5 bases had no gene match. CDR3 residues: CASSLRQGGPTEAFF. CDR3 DNA: TGTGCCAGCAGCTTAAGACAGGGGGGACCCACTGAAGCTTTCTTT.

This clonotype is deemed medium-sized (0.01 to 0.1%). The rearrangement joins TRBV2 to TRBJ2-7; D may match TRBD1 or TRBD2 (5 bases each). Trimming took off 2 bases at V and 0 bases at J, with 14 bases between the two ends. The germline gives CDR1 SNHLY, CDR2 FYNNEI. The CDR3 extends over 16 amino acids. The CDR3 loop reads CASSEWGSSTSYEQYF. The CDR3 region has the DNA TGTGCCAGCAGTGAATGGGGGTCCTCCACCTCCTACGAGCAGTACTTC.

This clonotype was seen many times. The V gene is TRBV6-1, the J gene TRBJ1-1; no definite D call. This CDR3 has 16 amino acids. The germline V gene has CDR1 MNHNS and CDR2 SASEGT. V dropped 5 bases and J dropped 4 bases, with 20 bases sitting between them. The CDR3 DNA sequence: TGTGCCAGCAGTTTCTACTCGGTCACATCGGGCACTGAAGCTTTCTTT. This gives the protein CASSFYSVTSGTEAFF.